The TCR beta chain described here comes from a study of cytotoxic CD8 clonotypes in ibrutinib-treated CLL. Trimming removed 3 bases from V and 4 bases from J; junction bases left unmatched: 8. CDR1 is SGHAT and CDR2 is FQNNGV in the germline V gene. The CDR3 sequence is 15 residues long. Assay: immunoSEQ multiplex PCR; the TCRdb copy retains only in-frame clones and omits some. Of 45,000 to 70,000 clones listed, around 55% are singletons. The sequence derives from a human donor with chronic lymphocytic leukemia. The V call is TRBV11-2, the J call TRBJ2-7, with TRBD2 identical over 8 bases. The sample in question was PBMCs, obtained after 24 months of ibrutinib treatment. The CDR3, as DNA: TGTGCCAGCAGCTTTGGGGCGGGAGGTCGGTACGAGCAGTACTTC. Its translation: CASSFGAGGRYEQYF.